The rows below give T cell receptor beta chains drawn from one sample of a study of T cells expressing NK-cell markers. From the 5' RACE reads, TCRdb lists one entry per CDR3 protein and no DNA. This table holds 500,000 to 700,000 distinct CDR3 sequences. The sequenced material came from blood T cells: a sorted CD56 or NKG2C T cell subset, CD4+ or CD8+ T cells, or bulk PBMC T cells (not recorded which). These receptors were taken from a man between 18 and 35 years old in good health. Each CDR3 is given with its conserved first and last residue.

J gene | V gene | CDR3 length | CDR3 protein
TRBJ2-1 | TRBV20-1 | 13 | CSAREGSEVEQFF
TRBJ2-2 | TRBV27 | 14 | CASSAGLNTGELFF
TRBJ2-5 | TRBV7-9 | 14 | CASSKDRGGETQYF
TRBJ2-1 | TRBV6-5 | 17 | CASSYVPSGSYFNEQFF
TRBJ2-1 | TRBV4-3 | 19 | CASSHRSTPGLAGDDEQFF
TRBJ2-1 | TRBV7-2 | 14 | CASSPAGGWHEQFF
TRBJ2-1 | TRBV24-1 | 14 | CATSDRGGPNEQFF
TRBJ2-2 | TRBV5-1 | 16 | CASSSGQGRGTGELFF
TRBJ2-3 | TRBV7-8 | 14 | CASSQREATDTQYF
TRBJ2-5 | TRBV6-5 | 18 | CASSYWLSPGQTKKTQYF
TRBJ2-3 | TRBV6-5 | 17 | CASSYPTSGRVTDTQYF
TRBJ1-1 | TRBV11-2 | 18 | CASSLGLGQVLLSTEAFF
TRBJ2-7 | TRBV20-1 | 15 | CSASSMGGISYEQYF
TRBJ2-4 | TRBV4-2 | 14 | CASSQAWPDNIQYF
TRBJ2-2 | TRBV5-1 | 19 | CASSKSDRAPTSFPGELFF
TRBJ1-4 | TRBV12-3/TRBV12-4 | 14 | CASRLGAFVEKLFF
TRBJ1-5 | TRBV24-1 | 14 | CATSDYSSNQPQHF
TRBJ2-5 | TRBV24-1 | 15 | CATSDGDAYQETQYF
TRBJ2-1 | TRBV4-3 | 13 | CASSQEITGKTFF
TRBJ2-3 | TRBV12-3/TRBV12-4 | 14 | CASGDIGYEDTQYF